A single sample is the source of the 6 T cell receptor beta chains below, sequenced in a study of cytomegalovirus exposure and HLA in healthy donors. The PCR made use of 60 Vbeta and 13 Jbeta primers. Assay used: immunoSEQ multiplex PCR; TCRdb lists only in-frame clones, some missing. The table shows 100,000 to 150,000 clones, with just under 75% occurring only once. Specimen: PBMCs. Source of these receptors: a man aged 40-49 years in good health and CMV-seropositive.

The V call is TRBV28, the J call TRBJ1-5; 9 positions agree with TRBD1. The CDR3 contains 15 residues. Germline CDR1 is MDHEN and CDR2 is SYDVKM. J lost 6 bases, V lost 7 bases, and 10 bases had no gene match. The CDR3 bases are TGTGCCAGCATCTCACAGGGGGCGCATGGTCAGCCCCAGCATTTT. It yields the protein CASISQGAHGQPQHF.

There are a few counts of this clone. The V and J genes are TRBV6-1 and TRBJ1-5, with D possibly matching TRBD1 (6 bases). The V end lost 4 bases, the J end lost 5 bases, and 12 bases lay between the germline ends. The germline V gene encodes CDR1 MNHNS and CDR2 SASEGT. The CDR3 has 14 residues. The CDR3 spells CASSGGQSHQPQHF. The CDR3 DNA reads as TGTGCCAGCAGTGGAGGACAGTCCCATCAGCCCCAGCATTTT.

The CDR3 DNA is TGTGCCAGCAGTCCCAGGACACGAATGAACACTGAAGCTTTCTTT. Translated, it gives CASSPRTRMNTEAFF. This chain joins TRBV6-5 and TRBJ1-1; D perhaps matches TRBD1 (5 bases). The CDR3 spans 15 residues. Germline CDR1 is MNHEY and CDR2 is SVGAGI. Trimming removed 5 bases at V and 0 bases at J, with 13 bases between.

The gene calls are TRBV20-1 and TRBJ2-5; no definite D call. The germline V gene encodes CDR1 DFQATT and CDR2 SNEGSKA (reference sequence). V was cut by 3 bases and J by 5 bases, with 7 bases left in between. The CDR3 consists of 11 residues. The CDR3 spells CSARGVETQYF. The CDR3 DNA sequence: TGCAGTGCTAGGGGCGTGGAGACCCAGTACTTC.

This chain links TRBV5-5 with TRBJ2-2, with 8 bases lining up with TRBD2. Looked up from germline, CDR1 is SGHKS and CDR2 is YYEKEE (reference sequence). V lost 3 bases and J lost 3; bases outside the gene matches: 7. The CDR3 is made up of 16 amino acids. The CDR3 here is CASSSTAGGYTGELFF. CDR3 nucleotide sequence: TGTGCCAGCAGCTCGACGGCGGGGGGTTACACCGGGGAGCTGTTTTTT.

The chain has TRBV29-1 and TRBJ1-2; D is undetermined. V dropped 6 bases and J dropped 5 bases, with 13 bases sitting between them. The CDR3 totals 12 residues. The V gene's germline CDR1 is SQVTM and CDR2 ANQGSEA. CDR3: CSVENGGYGYTF. The CDR3 region has the DNA TGCAGCGTGGAAAATGGAGGTTATGGCTACACCTTC.